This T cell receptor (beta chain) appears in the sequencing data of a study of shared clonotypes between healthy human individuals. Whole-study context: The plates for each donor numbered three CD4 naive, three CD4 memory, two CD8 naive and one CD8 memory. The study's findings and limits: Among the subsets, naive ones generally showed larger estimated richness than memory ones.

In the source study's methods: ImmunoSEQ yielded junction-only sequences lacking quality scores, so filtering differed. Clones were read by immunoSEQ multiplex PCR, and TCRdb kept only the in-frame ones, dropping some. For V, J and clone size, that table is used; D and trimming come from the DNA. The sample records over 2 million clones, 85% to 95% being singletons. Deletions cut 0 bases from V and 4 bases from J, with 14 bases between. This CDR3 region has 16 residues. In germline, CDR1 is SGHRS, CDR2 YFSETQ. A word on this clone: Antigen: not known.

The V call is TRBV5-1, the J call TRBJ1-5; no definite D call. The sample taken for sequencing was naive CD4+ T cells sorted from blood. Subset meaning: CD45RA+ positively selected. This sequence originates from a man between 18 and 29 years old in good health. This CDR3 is CASSLGYRGENQPQHF. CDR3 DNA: TGCGCCAGCAGCTTGGGGTATCGCGGGGAAAATCAGCCCCAGCATTTT.